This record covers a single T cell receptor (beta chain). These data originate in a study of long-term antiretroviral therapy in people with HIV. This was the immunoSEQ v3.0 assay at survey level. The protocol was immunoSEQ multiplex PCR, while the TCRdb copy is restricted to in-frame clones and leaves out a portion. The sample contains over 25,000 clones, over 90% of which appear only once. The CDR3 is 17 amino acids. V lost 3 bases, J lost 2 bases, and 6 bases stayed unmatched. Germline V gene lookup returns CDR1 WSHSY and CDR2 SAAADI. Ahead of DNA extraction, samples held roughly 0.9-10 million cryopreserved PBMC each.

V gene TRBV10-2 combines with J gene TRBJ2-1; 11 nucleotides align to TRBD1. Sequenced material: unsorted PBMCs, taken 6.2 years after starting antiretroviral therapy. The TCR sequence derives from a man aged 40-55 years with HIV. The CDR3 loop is CASSDLTGQGAYNEQFF. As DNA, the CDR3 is TGCGCCAGCAGTGACTTAACGGGACAGGGGGCCTACAATGAGCAGTTCTTC.